The clone carrying this T cell receptor (beta chain) was recorded only once. This record belongs to a study of blood T cell repertoires in COVID-19. Assay used: immunoSEQ multiplex PCR; TCRdb lists only in-frame clones, some missing. The sample yields 150,000 to 200,000 clones, over 70% seen once. The V gene's germline CDR1 is SEHNR and CDR2 FQNEAQ (reference sequence). This CDR3 contains 13 residues. V lost 5 bases and J lost 4; bases outside the gene matches: 3. J is TRBJ2-7 and V is TRBV7-9; 9 nucleotides align to TRBD2. The material sequenced was peripheral blood. This clonotype was sampled from a man between 65 and 79 years old with acute or convalescent COVID-19. The CDR3 DNA reads TGTGCCAGCAGCGCGAGCGGGAGGTACGAGCAGTACTTC. Protein: CASSASGRYEQYF.